The rows below give T cell receptor beta chains drawn from one sample of a study of T cell changes during pregnancy in multiple sclerosis. Sequenced by immunoSEQ multiplex PCR; TCRdb stores in-frame clones only, minus some. The sample has under 70,000 clones; around 90% are singletons. Sequenced here: peripheral blood, sampled in the third trimester of pregnancy. These receptors originate from a female donor in good health, enrolled as a control in a pregnancy study. Each CDR3 is given with its conserved first and last residue. Each record gives: D gene, J gene, clone size, V gene, CDR3 protein, CDR3 DNA. The D gene is left open where the match is weak. A clone size is listed for some rows: how often the clone was seen (once, few, many), or a class if it is expanded.

D: .; J: TRBJ2-7; size: once; V: TRBV4-1; CDR3: CASSPRDIPYEQYF; DNA: TGCGCCAGCAGCCCTAGGGACATCCCCTACGAGCAGTACTTC
D: .; J: TRBJ1-4; size: .; V: TRBV7-8; CDR3: CASSPKARGPTNEKLFF; DNA: TGTGCCAGCAGCCCGAAGGCCAGGGGTCCAACTAATGAAAAACTGTTTTTT
D: .; J: TRBJ1-3; size: .; V: TRBV7-2; CDR3: CASSYGRTIYF; DNA: TGTGCCAGCAGCTACGGGAGGACCATATATTTT
D: .; J: TRBJ2-7; size: .; V: TRBV11-3; CDR3: CASSLGDGPYEQYF; DNA: TGTGCCAGCAGCTTGGGAGACGGGCCCTACGAGCAGTACTTC
D: .; J: TRBJ1-5; size: .; V: TRBV30; CDR3: CAWSVQVDQPQHF; DNA: TGTGCCTGGAGTGTACAGGTAGATCAGCCCCAGCATTTT
D: .; J: TRBJ2-7; size: once; V: TRBV10-3; CDR3: CAISQAGHEQYF; DNA: TGTGCCATCTCACAGGCGGGACACGAGCAGTACTTC
D: TRBD1; J: TRBJ1-1; size: .; V: TRBV6-5; CDR3: CASNTQDRDTEAFF; DNA: TGTGCCAGCAATACACAGGACAGGGACACTGAAGCTTTCTTT
D: TRBD1; J: TRBJ2-5; size: .; V: TRBV5-1; CDR3: CASSAGQGSETQYF; DNA: TGCGCCAGCAGCGCGGGACAGGGGTCAGAGACCCAGTACTTC
D: TRBD1; J: TRBJ1-1; size: .; V: TRBV5-4; CDR3: CASSSGTGLNTEAFF; DNA: TGTGCCAGCAGCTCCGGGACAGGACTGAACACTGAAGCTTTCTTT
D: .; J: TRBJ1-1; size: .; V: TRBV10-2; CDR3: CASTSVAWEAFF; DNA: TGCGCCAGCACTTCGGTTGCCTGGGAAGCTTTCTTT
D: TRBD2; J: TRBJ2-1; size: .; V: TRBV5-8; CDR3: CASRPRLAGGYNEQFF; DNA: TGTGCCAGCAGACCCCGACTAGCGGGGGGCTACAATGAGCAGTTCTTC
D: .; J: TRBJ2-7; size: .; V: TRBV19; CDR3: CASSIDMTDAPYEQYF; DNA: TGTGCCAGTAGTATAGATATGACAGATGCCCCCTACGAGCAGTACTTC
D: TRBD1; J: TRBJ2-1; size: .; V: TRBV6-5; CDR3: CASSSYGTGRLNEQFF; DNA: TGTGCCAGCAGTTCATACGGGACAGGGAGGTTGAATGAGCAGTTCTTC
D: .; J: TRBJ1-1; size: .; V: TRBV7-6; CDR3: CASSLAEGSTEAFF; DNA: TGTGCCAGCAGCTTAGCGGAGGGAAGCACTGAAGCTTTCTTT
D: TRBD1; J: TRBJ1-1; size: .; V: TRBV4-3; CDR3: CASSQTTGLTEAFF; DNA: TGCGCCAGCAGCCAAACGACAGGGCTGACTGAAGCTTTCTTT
D: .; J: TRBJ1-2; size: .; V: TRBV7-2; CDR3: CASSLEQGIYGYTF; DNA: TGTGCCAGCAGCTTAGAGCAGGGCATCTATGGCTACACCTTC
D: TRBD2; J: TRBJ2-5; size: .; V: TRBV5-1; CDR3: CASSPGTSGRYQETQYF; DNA: TGCGCCAGCAGCCCCGGGACTAGCGGGAGGTACCAAGAGACCCAGTACTTC
D: .; J: TRBJ1-2; size: .; V: TRBV18; CDR3: CASSPSIQGGLYGYTF; DNA: TGTGCCAGCTCACCATCTATCCAGGGCGGATTATATGGCTACACCTTC
D: .; J: TRBJ1-4; size: .; V: TRBV27; CDR3: CASSQSGSNEKLFF; DNA: TGTGCCAGCAGTCAATCAGGGTCTAATGAAAAACTGTTTTTT
D: .; J: TRBJ1-5; size: .; V: TRBV2; CDR3: CASSEDSPDQPQHF; DNA: TGTGCCAGCAGTGAAGACAGCCCGGATCAGCCCCAGCATTTT
D: TRBD1; J: TRBJ1-5; size: .; V: TRBV2; CDR3: CASSGTGSDQPQHF; DNA: TGTGCCAGCAGTGGGACAGGTTCGGATCAGCCCCAGCATTTT
D: .; J: TRBJ2-3; size: .; V: TRBV6-1; CDR3: CASSGAGTTDTQYF; DNA: TGTGCCAGCAGTGGGGCGGGAACCACAGATACGCAGTATTTT
D: .; J: TRBJ2-7; size: once; V: TRBV5-1; CDR3: CANPYGGSHEQYF; DNA: TGCGCCAACCCATACGGGGGTTCCCACGAGCAGTACTTC
D: .; J: TRBJ1-5; size: few; V: TRBV6-6; CDR3: CASSYGRDQPQHF; DNA: TGTGCCAGCAGTTACGGCCGGGATCAGCCCCAGCATTTT
D: .; J: TRBJ1-1; size: .; V: TRBV2; CDR3: CASSLDSYTEAFF; DNA: TGTGCCAGCAGTCTGGACAGTTACACTGAAGCTTTCTTT
D: TRBD1; J: TRBJ1-5; size: .; V: TRBV10-3; CDR3: CAISDTGANQPQHF; DNA: TGTGCCATCAGTGACACAGGGGCCAATCAGCCCCAGCATTTT
D: .; J: TRBJ2-7; size: .; V: TRBV5-4; CDR3: CASSRSTGSPEQYF; DNA: TGTGCCAGCAGCCGGAGTACAGGGTCCCCCGAGCAGTACTTC
D: .; J: TRBJ2-3; size: .; V: TRBV10-3; CDR3: CAISERGGIGTDTQYF; DNA: TGTGCCATCAGTGAAAGGGGGGGTATCGGCACAGATACGCAGTATTTT
D: .; J: TRBJ1-4; size: .; V: TRBV7-9; CDR3: CASSGDVTTNEKLFF; DNA: TGTGCCAGCAGCGGAGACGTTACAACTAATGAAAAACTGTTTTTT
D: .; J: TRBJ2-5; size: .; V: TRBV19; CDR3: CASSIDRRGYGLGEETQYF; DNA: TGTGCCAGTAGTATAGATCGGCGTGGTTACGGGCTAGGGGAAGAGACCCAGTACTTC
D: .; J: TRBJ2-3; size: few; V: TRBV21-1; CDR3: CASSKEYGGRFVLDTQYF; DNA: TGTGCCAGCAGCAAAGAGTACGGGGGTCGCTTCGTTTTGGATACGCAGTATTTT
D: TRBD1; J: TRBJ2-2; size: .; V: TRBV9; CDR3: CASSGRRTGGAGTGELFF; DNA: TGTGCCAGCAGCGGGAGGAGAACAGGGGGCGCCGGCACCGGGGAGCTGTTTTTT
D: .; J: TRBJ2-1; size: .; V: TRBV11-2; CDR3: CASSSPGGSHNEQFF; DNA: TGTGCCAGCAGCTCCCCTGGGGGGAGCCACAATGAGCAGTTCTTC
D: .; J: TRBJ1-2; size: .; V: TRBV6-5; CDR3: CASSYSLTANGYTF; DNA: TGTGCCAGCAGTTACTCGCTTACAGCCAATGGCTACACCTTC
D: TRBD1; J: TRBJ2-3; size: once; V: TRBV14; CDR3: CASSQRTGGPDTQYF; DNA: TGTGCCAGCAGCCAACGGACAGGGGGTCCAGATACGCAGTATTTT
D: .; J: TRBJ2-7; size: .; V: TRBV5-1; CDR3: CASSPGVAEQYF; DNA: TGCGCCAGCAGCCCAGGGGTAGCCGAGCAGTACTTC
D: .; J: TRBJ2-7; size: .; V: TRBV11-3; CDR3: CASSLRRGSEQYF; DNA: TGTGCCAGCAGCTTGCGGAGAGGGTCGGAGCAGTACTTC
D: .; J: TRBJ1-6; size: .; V: TRBV4-3; CDR3: CASSQDQAGNSPLHF; DNA: TGCGCCAGCAGCCAAGATCAGGCAGGGAATTCACCCCTCCACTTT
D: .; J: TRBJ1-1; size: .; V: TRBV23-1; CDR3: CASSQCGWGGTEAFF; DNA: TGCGCCAGCAGTCAATGCGGTTGGGGGGGCACTGAAGCTTTCTTT
D: .; J: TRBJ2-5; size: .; V: TRBV7-9; CDR3: CASSPRTGRDETQYF; DNA: TGTGCCAGCAGCCCACGGACAGGGAGGGACGAGACCCAGTACTTC
D: .; J: TRBJ2-7; size: once; V: TRBV27; CDR3: CASRETGMNDEQYF; DNA: TGTGCCAGCAGAGAAACAGGGATGAACGACGAGCAGTACTTC
D: .; J: TRBJ2-5; size: .; V: TRBV7-8; CDR3: CASSLRGQETQYF; DNA: TGTGCCAGCAGCTTACGGGGGCAAGAGACCCAGTACTTC
D: TRBD2; J: TRBJ2-4; size: .; V: TRBV14; CDR3: CASSQTGTSGRAAKNIQYF; DNA: TGTGCCAGCAGCCAAACCGGGACTAGCGGGAGGGCAGCCAAAAACATTCAGTACTTC
D: .; J: TRBJ2-1; size: once; V: TRBV7-9; CDR3: CASSGPRGGVEQFF; DNA: TGTGCCAGCAGCGGCCCGAGGGGGGGCGTTGAGCAGTTCTTC
D: TRBD1; J: TRBJ2-2; size: .; V: TRBV7-6; CDR3: CASSLTGGTGELFF; DNA: TGTGCCAGCAGCTTAACAGGGGGGACCGGGGAGCTGTTTTTT
D: TRBD2; J: TRBJ2-3; size: .; V: TRBV7-2; CDR3: CASSLVGSGGTSTDTQYF; DNA: TGTGCCAGCAGCTTAGTTGGTAGCGGGGGGACTAGCACAGATACGCAGTATTTT
D: .; J: TRBJ1-2; size: .; V: TRBV19; CDR3: CASTPGGARNGYTF; DNA: TGTGCCAGTACCCCAGGTGGTGCACGAAATGGCTACACCTTC
D: TRBD2; J: TRBJ2-2; size: .; V: TRBV27; CDR3: CASSLRPSGRRTGELFF; DNA: TGTGCCAGCAGTTTACGGCCGAGCGGGAGACGCACCGGGGAGCTGTTTTTT
D: TRBD1; J: TRBJ1-1; size: .; V: TRBV2; CDR3: CASRETGGGTEAFF; DNA: TGTGCCAGCAGGGAGACAGGGGGAGGAACTGAAGCTTTCTTT
D: TRBD1; J: TRBJ1-5; size: .; V: TRBV6-6; CDR3: CASSIQDRVYQPQHF; DNA: TGTGCCAGCAGTATCCAGGACAGGGTTTATCAGCCCCAGCATTTT
D: .; J: TRBJ2-7; size: .; V: TRBV2; CDR3: CASSESRREYYEQYF; DNA: TGTGCCAGCAGTGAAAGTCGCAGGGAATACTACGAGCAGTACTTC
D: TRBD2; J: TRBJ2-3; size: .; V: TRBV7-2; CDR3: CASSSPVAGSTDTQYF; DNA: TGTGCCAGCAGCTCCCCTGTAGCGGGGAGCACAGATACGCAGTATTTT
D: .; J: TRBJ1-1; size: .; V: TRBV5-1; CDR3: CASSPLTANTEAFF; DNA: TGCGCCAGCAGCCCGTTGACAGCGAACACTGAAGCTTTCTTT